This is a list of T cell receptor beta chains from one sample in a study of blood T cell repertoires in COVID-19. Assay used: immunoSEQ multiplex PCR; TCRdb lists only in-frame clones, some missing. The sample records around 150,000 clones, about 80% being singletons. The sample was PBMCs or T cells enriched from blood (not recorded which). The receptors derive from a man over 45 who had recovered from COVID-19. Both conserved end residues are part of each CDR3. D genes are given only for firm matches. The size of a clone is reported for some rows only, either as once, few or many, or as a class for expanded clones.

abundance	d_gene	v_gene	j_gene	CDR3nt	CDR3aa
once	.	TRBV4-2	TRBJ1-2	TGTGCCAGCAGCCAAGAGGCAGGGGTTACCTATGGCTACACCTTC	CASSQEAGVTYGYTF
.	TRBD1	TRBV5-6	TRBJ2-7	TGTGCCAGCAGCTTGGGCAGGGGGAGCTCCTACGAGCAGTACTTC	CASSLGRGSSYEQYF
.	TRBD1	TRBV4-3	TRBJ1-3	TGCGCCAGCAGTACTCAACAGGGGTCGTCCGGAAACACCATATATTTT	CASSTQQGSSGNTIYF
.	.	TRBV30	TRBJ2-2	TGTGCCTGGAGTGTGGGTGGGACTTACACCGGGGAGCTGTTTTTT	CAWSVGGTYTGELFF
.	TRBD1	TRBV7-2	TRBJ1-2	TGTGCCAGCAGCCCAACTCGAACAGGGGGCTATGGCTACACCTTC	CASSPTRTGGYGYTF
.	.	TRBV6-5	TRBJ2-6	TGTGCCAGCAGTTTCGACAGCTCTGGGGCCAACGTCCTGACTTTC	CASSFDSSGANVLTF
.	TRBD1	TRBV20-1	TRBJ2-5	TGCAGTGCTAGTCGTCAGGGGGCACGAGAGACCCAGTACTTC	CSASRQGARETQYF
few	.	TRBV4-3	TRBJ1-2	TGCGCCAGCAGCCAAGATGGGCAGAATGTCCCACTGGGCTACACCTTC	CASSQDGQNVPLGYTF
.	.	TRBV6-2/TRBV6-3	TRBJ2-7	TGTGCCAGCAGCCCGCATACTCACTCCTACGAGCAGTACTTC	CASSPHTHSYEQYF
few	.	TRBV7-3	TRBJ2-7	TGTGCCAGCAGCCCCCAGGGGACATCCTACGAGCAGTACTTC	CASSPQGTSYEQYF
.	TRBD2	TRBV9	TRBJ2-3	TGTGCCAGCAGCGTCGGGGAGGGGAGCACAGATACGCAGTATTTT	CASSVGEGSTDTQYF
.	TRBD1	TRBV9	TRBJ2-7	TGTGCCAGCAGCGTAGTCCCCCAGGGGGCAATATACGAGCAGTACTTC	CASSVVPQGAIYEQYF
.	.	TRBV19	TRBJ2-5	TGTGCCAGTAGTGACACAGGGGGGGAAGAGACCCAGTACTTC	CASSDTGGEETQYF
.	.	TRBV6-2/TRBV6-3	TRBJ2-3	TGTGCCAGCAGTTACCTTAGCACAGATACGCAGTATTTT	CASSYLSTDTQYF
.	.	TRBV7-2	TRBJ1-5	TGTGCCAGCAGCCCACAGGGCCTTGGCCAGCCCCAGCATTTT	CASSPQGLGQPQHF
few	TRBD1	TRBV20-1	TRBJ1-5	TGCAGTGCTAGTACGGGACAGGTATGGGGTCAGCCCCAGCATTTT	CSASTGQVWGQPQHF
.	TRBD1	TRBV5-1	TRBJ1-1	TGCGCCAGCAGCTTGGCCTCACAGGGGGCGCGTTGGAACACTGAAGCTTTCTTT	CASSLASQGARWNTEAFF
.	TRBD1	TRBV19	TRBJ1-2	TGTGCCAGTAGTCTAACAGGACAGGGGACTAACTATGGCTACACCTTC	CASSLTGQGTNYGYTF
.	.	TRBV6-2/TRBV6-3	TRBJ1-1	TGTGCCAGCAGTCCGGACGGGAGGGCCACTGAAGCTTTCTTT	CASSPDGRATEAFF
.	.	TRBV9	TRBJ2-5	TGTGCCAGCAGCGTAGGGGGCCAGGGAGAGACCCAGTACTTC	CASSVGGQGETQYF
once	.	TRBV3-1/TRBV3-2	TRBJ2-7	TGTGCCAGCAGCCAGCGGGGATTAGGGACCTACGAGCAGTACTTC	CASSQRGLGTYEQYF
.	.	TRBV15	TRBJ1-1	TGTGCCACCAGCAGAGGTACAGCGAACACTGAAGCTTTCTTT	CATSRGTANTEAFF
once	.	TRBV4-1	TRBJ1-3	TGCGCCAGCAGCCAAGAGTGGGGGGGGCCAAGAAACACCATATATTTT	CASSQEWGGPRNTIYF
.	.	TRBV7-9	TRBJ1-1	TGTGCCAGCAGCTTAGACACCTTGAACACTGAAGCTTTCTTT	CASSLDTLNTEAFF
.	.	TRBV6-2/TRBV6-3	TRBJ2-7	TGTGCCAGCAGTCCATTTGGCGGGGGCCCATACGAGCAGTACTTC	CASSPFGGGPYEQYF
.	TRBD2	TRBV6-4	TRBJ2-1	TGTGCCAGCAGTGACTCGGCTAGCGGGACCGGAAATGAGCAGTTCTTC	CASSDSASGTGNEQFF
.	.	TRBV9	TRBJ2-7	TGTGCCAGCAGTCAGGGTCCCTCCTACGAGCAGTACTTC	CASSQGPSYEQYF
few	TRBD1	TRBV20-1	TRBJ2-2	TGCAGTGCTAGTCCAGGGGGAGCCATTTACACCGGGGAGCTGTTTTTT	CSASPGGAIYTGELFF
once	TRBD1	TRBV5-1	TRBJ1-6	TGCGCCAGCAGCCGGGCCCCGGGACAGAATAATTCACCCCTCCACTTT	CASSRAPGQNNSPLHF
.	.	TRBV5-1	TRBJ1-1	TGCGCCAGCAGCTTGGCGCACGGGAAGAACACTGAAGCTTTCTTT	CASSLAHGKNTEAFF
.	TRBD1	TRBV6-5	TRBJ1-4	TGTGCCAGCAGTTACGGAGGACAGGGGAATGAAAAACTGTTTTTT	CASSYGGQGNEKLFF
.	.	TRBV7-9	TRBJ1-5	TGTGCCAGCAGCCCTACAGGGTCTGGCAATCAGCCCCAGCATTTT	CASSPTGSGNQPQHF
.	.	TRBV5-1	TRBJ1-2	TGCGCCAGCAGCTCAAACCAACAGGGAAACTATGGCTACACCTTC	CASSSNQQGNYGYTF
.	.	TRBV9	TRBJ1-1	TGTGCCAGCAGCGTAGACCCGGGGGGGAACACTGAAGCTTTCTTT	CASSVDPGGNTEAFF
.	.	TRBV7-9	TRBJ1-6	TGTGCCAGCAGCTTAGCGGCTGATGCAAATTCACCCCTCCACTTT	CASSLAADANSPLHF
.	TRBD1	TRBV7-2	TRBJ1-1	TGTGCCAGCAGGTCCCCGGGACAGGGGGCTGAAGCTTTCTTT	CASRSPGQGAEAFF
.	.	TRBV4-1	TRBJ2-6	TGCGCCAGCAGCCAAGGCAGGGCCAGCTCTGGGGCCAACGTCCTGACTTTC	CASSQGRASSGANVLTF
.	TRBD1	TRBV6-5	TRBJ1-2	TGTGCCACCGGACAGGGCCACTATGGCTACACCTTC	CATGQGHYGYTF
.	TRBD2	TRBV10-3	TRBJ2-2	TGTGCCATCAGTGAGGCAAGGGGCGGCGGGGGGAACACCGGGGAGCTGTTTTTT	CAISEARGGGGNTGELFF
.	.	TRBV7-2	TRBJ1-3	TGTGCCAGCAGCGGCGGGGGGACTACCTCTGGAAACACCATATATTTT	CASSGGGTTSGNTIYF
.	TRBD1	TRBV15	TRBJ2-1	TGTGCCACCGACCAACTCCCGGGACAGGGGGCGAGGGAGCAGTTCTTC	CATDQLPGQGAREQFF
once	TRBD2	TRBV3-1/TRBV3-2	TRBJ2-7	TGTGCCAGCAGCCAAGAATTCCCGGAGCGGGGGGCGTTATACGAGCAGTACTTC	CASSQEFPERGALYEQYF
few	.	TRBV3-1/TRBV3-2	TRBJ1-5	TGTGCCAGCAGCCAAGGGGGAGTCGGTCAGCCCCAGCATTTT	CASSQGGVGQPQHF
.	TRBD2	TRBV2	TRBJ2-5	TGTGCCAGCAGGGGTAGCGGGGGCCCCCTCCGCAGAGAGACCCAGTACTTC	CASRGSGGPLRRETQYF
.	.	TRBV7-2	TRBJ2-3	TGTGCCAGCAGCTCCGCGGGACGGCGAACTAGCACAGATACGCAGTATTTT	CASSSAGRRTSTDTQYF
.	.	TRBV11-2	TRBJ1-1	TGTGCCAGCAGGACACCGAGGAACACTGAAGCTTTCTTT	CASRTPRNTEAFF
few	TRBD1	TRBV25-1	TRBJ1-2	TGTGCCAGCAGTGGAACAGGGGGCAGCTATGGCTACACCTTC	CASSGTGGSYGYTF
.	.	TRBV27	TRBJ1-6	TGTGCCAGCCGTCGACAGCTAGATTCACCCCTCCACTTT	CASRRQLDSPLHF
.	.	TRBV19	TRBJ1-5	TGTGCCAGTAGTACCCGCGAAGTTAGCAATCAGCCCCAGCATTTT	CASSTREVSNQPQHF
.	.	TRBV7-8	TRBJ1-5	TGTGCCAGCAGCCGGTCAGGTCAGCCCCAGCATTTT	CASSRSGQPQHF
.	.	TRBV7-4	TRBJ1-6	TGTGCCAGCAGCCGGGGACATGCTTTTCGATCTTATAATTCACCCCTCCACTTT	CASSRGHAFRSYNSPLHF
.	TRBD2	TRBV6-2/TRBV6-3	TRBJ2-1	TGTGCCAGCAGTCCATCTGACCCGGGGGGTGTAAATGAGCAGTTCTTC	CASSPSDPGGVNEQFF